These T cell receptor beta chains were read from a single sample in a study of blood T cell repertoires in COVID-19. Sequencing was performed with immunoSEQ multiplex PCR; in TCRdb, only in-frame clones are kept and a portion is missing. The data show some 100,000 clones, roughly 90% seen once. Sequencing input: peripheral blood. All receptors derive from a human donor with acute or convalescent COVID-19. The donor label of this sample is uncertain. Each CDR3 is given with its conserved first and last residue. Each record gives: clone size, D gene, V gene, J gene, CDR3 protein, CDR3 DNA. D genes are given only for firm matches. Clone size is shown for a subset of rows, as once, few, many or a class of expanded clone.

clone_size: .; d_call: TRBD1; v_call: TRBV27; j_call: TRBJ1-5; cdr3_aa: CASSRRTGYSNQPQHF; cdr3_nt: TGTGCCAGCAGTAGAAGGACAGGCTATAGCAATCAGCCCCAGCATTTT
clone_size: .; d_call: .; v_call: TRBV7-9; j_call: TRBJ2-5; cdr3_aa: CASSLRGFGETQYF; cdr3_nt: TGTGCCAGCAGCTTACGAGGGTTTGGGGAGACCCAGTACTTC
clone_size: .; d_call: TRBD1; v_call: TRBV10-3; j_call: TRBJ1-1; cdr3_aa: CAISEIRGPGTEAFF; cdr3_nt: TGTGCCATCAGTGAGATCAGGGGGCCGGGCACTGAAGCTTTCTTT
clone_size: .; d_call: .; v_call: TRBV4-3; j_call: TRBJ2-1; cdr3_aa: CASSQDARQSQFF; cdr3_nt: TGCGCCAGCAGCCAAGATGCCCGACAGTCTCAGTTCTTC
clone_size: .; d_call: TRBD1; v_call: TRBV4-1; j_call: TRBJ1-6; cdr3_aa: CASSQPQGALHF; cdr3_nt: TGCGCCAGCAGCCAACCTCAGGGGGCCCTCCACTTT
clone_size: .; d_call: .; v_call: TRBV4-2; j_call: TRBJ1-5; cdr3_aa: CASSQPSVGPQHF; cdr3_nt: TGTGCCAGCAGCCAACCTTCGGTTGGGCCCCAGCATTTT
clone_size: .; d_call: .; v_call: TRBV7-3; j_call: TRBJ2-5; cdr3_aa: CASSFGSGETQYF; cdr3_nt: TGTGCCAGCAGCTTCGGGAGTGGAGAGACCCAGTACTTC
clone_size: .; d_call: .; v_call: TRBV30; j_call: TRBJ1-2; cdr3_aa: CAWSTGLGYGYTF; cdr3_nt: TGTGCCTGGAGCACGGGTCTAGGCTATGGCTACACCTTC
clone_size: .; d_call: .; v_call: TRBV6-5; j_call: TRBJ1-5; cdr3_aa: CASLPGDDQPQHF; cdr3_nt: TGTGCCTCTCTGCCGGGGGATGATCAGCCCCAGCATTTT
clone_size: .; d_call: TRBD1; v_call: TRBV7-2; j_call: TRBJ1-4; cdr3_aa: CASSYQTGTNEKLFF; cdr3_nt: TGTGCCAGCAGCTACCAGACAGGGACTAATGAAAAACTGTTTTTT
clone_size: .; d_call: .; v_call: TRBV12-3/TRBV12-4; j_call: TRBJ2-1; cdr3_aa: CASSFGDIEFF; cdr3_nt: TGTGCCAGCAGTTTCGGGGACATTGAATTCTTC
clone_size: .; d_call: TRBD2; v_call: TRBV12-3/TRBV12-4; j_call: TRBJ2-5; cdr3_aa: CASRRTSEETQYF; cdr3_nt: TGTGCCAGCAGGCGGACTAGCGAGGAGACCCAGTACTTC
clone_size: .; d_call: .; v_call: TRBV14; j_call: TRBJ1-2; cdr3_aa: CASSPGQIYGYTF; cdr3_nt: TGTGCCAGCAGCCCGGGACAAATCTATGGCTACACCTTC
clone_size: once; d_call: TRBD1; v_call: TRBV10-3; j_call: TRBJ2-1; cdr3_aa: CAISEEPGQGSNEQFF; cdr3_nt: TGTGCCATCAGTGAGGAACCGGGACAGGGCAGCAATGAGCAGTTCTTC
clone_size: .; d_call: TRBD1; v_call: TRBV19; j_call: TRBJ1-2; cdr3_aa: CASISSDRDYGYTF; cdr3_nt: TGTGCCAGTATTTCTTCGGACAGGGACTATGGCTACACCTTC
clone_size: once; d_call: .; v_call: TRBV21-1; j_call: TRBJ1-1; cdr3_aa: CASSPFQGRALNTEAFF; cdr3_nt: TGTGCCAGCAGCCCATTCCAGGGGCGCGCCCTGAACACTGAAGCTTTCTTT
clone_size: once; d_call: TRBD2; v_call: TRBV27; j_call: TRBJ2-1; cdr3_aa: CASRPSGNNEQFF; cdr3_nt: TGTGCCAGCAGACCTAGCGGAAACAATGAGCAGTTCTTC
clone_size: .; d_call: TRBD2; v_call: TRBV9; j_call: TRBJ2-1; cdr3_aa: CASRHSSGGIIF; cdr3_nt: TGTGCCAGCAGACATTCTAGCGGGGGTATAATCTTC
clone_size: .; d_call: TRBD1; v_call: TRBV5-1; j_call: TRBJ2-2; cdr3_aa: CASSRGTGGYDTGELFF; cdr3_nt: TGCGCCAGCAGCCGCGGGACAGGGGGCTATGACACCGGGGAGCTGTTTTTT
clone_size: .; d_call: .; v_call: TRBV28; j_call: TRBJ2-7; cdr3_aa: CASTSDIGEQYF; cdr3_nt: TGTGCCAGCACTTCCGACATTGGCGAGCAGTACTTC
clone_size: .; d_call: TRBD1; v_call: TRBV5-6; j_call: TRBJ2-2; cdr3_aa: CASSFGTGLISGELFF; cdr3_nt: TGTGCCAGCAGCTTCGGGACAGGGTTGATCAGCGGGGAGCTGTTTTTT
clone_size: once; d_call: .; v_call: TRBV6-6; j_call: TRBJ1-4; cdr3_aa: CASSWTEATNEKLFF; cdr3_nt: TGTGCCAGCAGTTGGACAGAAGCAACTAATGAAAAACTGTTTTTT
clone_size: .; d_call: .; v_call: TRBV7-9; j_call: TRBJ2-2; cdr3_aa: CASSPQGSRNTGELFF; cdr3_nt: TGTGCCAGCAGCCCTCAGGGGTCCCGTAACACCGGGGAGCTGTTTTTT
clone_size: .; d_call: TRBD2; v_call: TRBV4-1; j_call: TRBJ2-4; cdr3_aa: CASSQDRVRRGLAKNIQYF; cdr3_nt: TGCGCCAGCAGCCAAGATAGGGTCCGGCGGGGGTTGGCCAAAAACATTCAGTACTTC
clone_size: .; d_call: TRBD1; v_call: TRBV7-7; j_call: TRBJ2-3; cdr3_aa: CASSSGDRRTDTQYF; cdr3_nt: TGTGCCAGCAGCTCCGGGGACAGGCGAACAGATACGCAGTATTTT
clone_size: few; d_call: .; v_call: TRBV27; j_call: TRBJ1-6; cdr3_aa: CASSLAYGGSPLHF; cdr3_nt: TGTGCCAGCAGTTTAGCGTACGGGGGTTCACCCCTCCACTTT
clone_size: .; d_call: .; v_call: TRBV6-5; j_call: TRBJ1-2; cdr3_aa: CASSKDRNYGYTF; cdr3_nt: TGTGCCAGCAGCAAAGACAGAAACTATGGCTACACCTTC
clone_size: hyperexpanded; d_call: .; v_call: TRBV5-4; j_call: TRBJ2-7; cdr3_aa: CASSLAGGRREQYF; cdr3_nt: TGTGCCAGCAGCTTGGCTGGTGGGAGGCGCGAGCAGTACTTC
clone_size: .; d_call: .; v_call: TRBV7-8; j_call: TRBJ1-1; cdr3_aa: CASSRATQGTEAFF; cdr3_nt: TGTGCCAGCAGCCGAGCGACACAGGGCACTGAAGCTTTCTTT
clone_size: .; d_call: .; v_call: TRBV7-9; j_call: TRBJ1-3; cdr3_aa: CASSPRQARGNTIYF; cdr3_nt: TGTGCCAGCAGCCCGAGACAGGCACGGGGAAACACCATATATTTT
clone_size: .; d_call: .; v_call: TRBV5-1; j_call: TRBJ2-6; cdr3_aa: CASSLSQISGANVLTF; cdr3_nt: TGCGCCAGCAGCTTGTCCCAGATCTCTGGGGCCAACGTCCTGACTTTC
clone_size: once; d_call: .; v_call: TRBV3-1/TRBV3-2; j_call: TRBJ1-6; cdr3_aa: CASSQAPWENSPLHF; cdr3_nt: TGTGCCAGCAGCCAAGCCCCGTGGGAGAATTCACCCCTCCACTTT
clone_size: .; d_call: .; v_call: TRBV6-1; j_call: TRBJ1-2; cdr3_aa: CASSETGDNYGYTF; cdr3_nt: TGTGCCAGCAGTGAGACAGGCGACAACTATGGCTACACCTTC